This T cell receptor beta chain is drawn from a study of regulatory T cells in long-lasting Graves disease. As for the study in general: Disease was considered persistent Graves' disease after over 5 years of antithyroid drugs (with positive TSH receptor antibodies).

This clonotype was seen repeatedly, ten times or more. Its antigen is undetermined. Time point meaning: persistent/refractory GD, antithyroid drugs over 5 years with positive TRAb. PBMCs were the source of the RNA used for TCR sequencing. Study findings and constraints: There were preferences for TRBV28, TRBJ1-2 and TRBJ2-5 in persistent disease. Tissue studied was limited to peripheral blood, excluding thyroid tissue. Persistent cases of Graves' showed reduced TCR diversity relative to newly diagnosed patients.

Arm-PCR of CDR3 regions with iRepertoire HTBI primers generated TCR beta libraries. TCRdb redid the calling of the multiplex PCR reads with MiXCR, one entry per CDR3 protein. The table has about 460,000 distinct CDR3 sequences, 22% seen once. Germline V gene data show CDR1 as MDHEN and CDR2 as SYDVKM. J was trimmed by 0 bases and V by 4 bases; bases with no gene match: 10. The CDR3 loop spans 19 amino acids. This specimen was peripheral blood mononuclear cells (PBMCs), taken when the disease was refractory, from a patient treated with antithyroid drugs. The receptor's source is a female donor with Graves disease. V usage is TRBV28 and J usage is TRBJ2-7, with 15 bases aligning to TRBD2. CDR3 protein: CASSSGLAGGTLSSYEQYF. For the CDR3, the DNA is TGTGCCAGCAGTTCAGGACTAGCGGGAGGGACGTTGAGCTCCTACGAGCAGTACTTC. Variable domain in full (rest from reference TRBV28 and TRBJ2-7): DVKVTQSSRYLVKRTGEKVFLECVQDMDHENMFWYRQDPGLGLRLIYFSYDVKMKEKGDIPEGYSVSREKKERFSLILESASTNQTSMYLCASSSGLAGGTLSSYEQYFGPGTRLTVT.